These T cell receptor beta chains were read from a single sample in a study of low-dose radiotherapy and immunotherapy resistance in tumors. TCRdb ran MiXCR on the reads and lists one entry per CDR3 protein. The sample lists 85,000 to 95,000 distinct CDR3 sequences, 9.4% seen once, with around 1% in the top ten. Sequenced material: PBMCs, taken before treatment. Receptors were obtained from a male donor with prostate cancer. CDR3s include the opening cysteine and the closing phenylalanine or tryptophan. D genes are given only for firm matches. Where a row states a size, it is once, few, many or the class of an expanded clone; other rows omit it.

v_call	j_call	d_call	clone_size	cdr3_aa	cdr3_nt
TRBV18	TRBJ1-3	.	many	CASSLSTGGENTIYF	TGTGCCAGCTCACTGTCGACAGGCGGGGAAAACACCATATATTTT
TRBV9	TRBJ2-7	TRBD2	many	CASSPGLSNYEQYF	TGTGCCAGCAGCCCGGGACTAAGTAACTACGAGCAGTACTTC
TRBV4-3	TRBJ1-3	.	many	CASSQDLQFSGNTIYF	TGCGCCAGCAGCCAAGATCTGCAGTTCTCTGGAAACACCATATATTTT
TRBV29-1	TRBJ2-7	.	many	CSVIFADPYEQYF	TGCAGCGTTATTTTCGCGGATCCCTACGAGCAGTACTTC
TRBV24-1	TRBJ2-5	.	many	CATSEGETQYF	TGTGCCACCAGTGAAGGGGAGACCCAGTACTTC
TRBV19	TRBJ2-2	.	many	CASSIGAIGAGELFF	TGTGCCAGTAGTATAGGGGCTATCGGGGCCGGGGAGCTGTTTTTT
TRBV12-3/TRBV12-4	TRBJ2-2	TRBD1	many	CASSLGTGVGGELFF	TGTGCCAGCAGTCTGGGGACAGGGGTAGGCGGGGAGCTGTTTTTT
TRBV19	TRBJ1-1	.	many	CASSITGGSGMNTEAFF	TGTGCCAGTAGTATAACTGGGGGGAGCGGAATGAACACTGAAGCTTTCTTT
TRBV18	TRBJ1-3	.	many	CASSNLAAGNTIYF	TGTGCCAGCTCAAACCTGGCAGCTGGAAACACCATATATTTT
TRBV7-3	TRBJ1-1	TRBD1	many	CASSADRFTTEAFF	TGTGCCAGCAGCGCGGACAGGTTCACAACTGAAGCTTTCTTT
TRBV12-3/TRBV12-4	TRBJ2-5	.	many	CASSDVPPGTQYF	TGTGCCAGCAGTGATGTCCCCCCGGGGACCCAGTACTTC
TRBV21-1	TRBJ2-2	.	few	CASSKPTGGEDPGSCFF	.
TRBV5-6	TRBJ2-5	.	many	CASSLRTPQETQYF	TGTGCCAGCAGCCTCCGGACCCCCCAGGAGACCCAGTACTTC
TRBV18	TRBJ1-1	.	many	CASSPPRGAVTEAFF	TGTGCCAGCTCACCTCCCCGTGGGGCCGTCACTGAAGCTTTCTTT
TRBV4-3	TRBJ2-2	.	.	CASSQDGGLWTGELFFFF	.
TRBV5-4	TRBJ2-1	TRBD2	many	CASSLAATSSREQFF	TGTGCCAGCAGCTTGGCCGCGACTAGCTCTCGTGAGCAGTTCTTC
TRBV5-1	TRBJ2-7	.	many	CASSLEAGGSTSEQYF	TGCGCCAGCAGCTTGGAGGCGGGTGGTTCTACGAGCGAGCAGTACTTC
TRBV28	TRBJ2-7	TRBD2	many	CASSLYPTSAYEQYF	TGTGCCAGCAGTTTATACCCGACTAGCGCCTACGAGCAGTACTTC
TRBV7-2	TRBJ2-7	.	many	CASSLGAYEQYF	TGTGCCAGCAGCCTCGGGGCATACGAGCAGTACTTC
TRBV15	TRBJ2-5	.	.	CATSRDLGGSETQYF	TGTGCCACCAGCAGAGATCTAGGGGGGTCAGAGACCCAGTACTTC
TRBV7-9	TRBJ2-1	.	.	CASSLARGVYNEQFF	TGTGCCAGCAGCTTAGCCAGGGGTGTCTACAATGAGCAGTTCTTC
TRBV19	TRBJ2-7	.	few	CASSITGRLNEQYF	TGTGCCAGTAGTATCACAGGACGACTCAACGAGCAGTACTTC
TRBV5-5	TRBJ2-7	.	many	CASSFLAHETYEQYF	TGTGCCAGCAGCTTTTTGGCACATGAAACCTACGAGCAGTACTTC
TRBV23-1	TRBJ2-1	TRBD2	many	CASSPPALAGGTNEQFF	TGCGCCAGCAGTCCCCCGGCACTAGCGGGAGGGACAAATGAGCAGTTCTTC
TRBV12-3/TRBV12-4	TRBJ2-7	.	many	CASSFWTSHEQYF	TGTGCCAGCAGTTTCTGGACATCACACGAGCAGTACTTC
TRBV5-4	TRBJ2-7	TRBD2	many	CAISSRGGADEQYF	TGTGCCATATCAAGTAGGGGAGGGGCCGACGAGCAGTACTTC
TRBV6-8	TRBJ2-7	TRBD2	many	CASITSLAGAAEQYF	TGTGCCAGCATCACATCCCTAGCGGGCGCTGCCGAGCAGTACTTC
TRBV7-6	TRBJ2-7	TRBD1	many	CASSSGQGPPYYEQYF	TGTGCCAGCAGCTCTGGACAGGGCCCTCCCTACTACGAGCAGTACTTC
TRBV28	TRBJ2-1	TRBD2	many	CASSFWSSGRLSSYNEQFF	TGTGCCAGCAGTTTTTGGTCTAGCGGGAGGTTAAGCTCCTACAATGAGCAGTTCTTC
TRBV20-1	TRBJ2-3	TRBD2	many	CSARLSGRSTDTQYF	TGCAGTGCTAGATTGAGCGGGAGGTCTACAGATACGCAGTATTTT
TRBV20-1	TRBJ2-1	.	many	CSARDPSAPLDEQFF	TGCAGTGCTAGGGACCCAAGCGCCCCGTTGGATGAGCAGTTCTTC
TRBV30	TRBJ2-4	.	many	CAWSDVQNIQYF	TGTGCCTGGAGTGATGTCCAAAACATTCAGTACTTC
TRBV15	TRBJ2-5	.	many	CATSRDQAVQETQYF	TGTGCCACCAGCAGAGATCAAGCGGTCCAAGAGACCCAGTACTTC
TRBV25-1	TRBJ2-7	.	many	CASSEPGAPYEQYF	TGTGCCAGCAGTGAGCCGGGGGCCCCCTACGAGCAGTACTTC
TRBV6-1	TRBJ2-1	TRBD2	many	CASSPRLAGGAEQFF	TGTGCCAGCAGCCCTCGACTAGCGGGAGGAGCTGAGCAGTTCTTC
TRBV2	TRBJ2-5	.	many	CASSDSRGQETQYF	TGTGCCAGCAGTGATAGCCGCGGGCAAGAGACCCAGTACTTC
TRBV7-3	TRBJ2-2	TRBD2	many	CASSATTSGTGELFF	TGTGCCAGCAGCGCCACGACTAGCGGCACCGGGGAGCTGTTTTTT